This T cell receptor (beta chain) came from a study of blood T cell repertoires in COVID-19. Repertoires were generated with immunoSEQ multiplex PCR, while TCRdb's copy carries only in-frame clones and drops some. The table records 55,000 to 80,000 clones, about 80% of them present only once. The V gene's germline CDR1 is SGHVS and CDR2 FQNEAQ. The CDR3 consists of 15 residues. Trimming left V 2 bases short and J 3 bases short, with 13 bases between. The sequence came from a man at least 80 years old with active COVID-19. The rearrangement links TRBV7-8 to TRBJ2-5; weak D call: TRBD1 (6 bases). The material sequenced was peripheral blood. The CDR3 DNA reads TGTGCCAGCAGCTTAACCGGCAGGGGAAAAGAGACCCAGTACTTC. Translation gives CASSLTGRGKETQYF. The full variable domain, completed using reference TRBV7-8 and TRBJ2-5, is GAGVSQSPRYKVAKRGQDVALRCDPISGHVSLFWYQQALGQGPEFLTYFQNEAQLDKSGLPSDRFFAERPEGSVSTLKIQRTQQEDSAVYLCASSLTGRGKETQYFGPGTRLLVL.